Presented here are 5 T cell receptor beta chains from one specimen sequenced in a study of cytomegalovirus exposure and HLA in healthy donors. 13 Jbeta primers and 60 Vbeta primers were used for the PCR. Generated by immunoSEQ multiplex PCR, the TCRdb table keeps only in-frame clones and is missing some. The sample has approximately 110,000 clones; roughly 80% are singletons. The source material was PBMCs. These receptors were taken from a woman aged 40 to 55 in good health and CMV-seropositive.

This CDR3 reads CASSKSGFTVLNEQYF. The CDR3 DNA sequence: TGTGCCAGCAGCAAATCCGGGTTCACGGTTTTAAACGAGCAGTACTTC. The rearrangement joins TRBV28 to TRBJ2-7, with D unresolved. Trimming cost V 6 bases and J 5 bases, with 23 bases left between them. CDR3 length equals 16 residues. Germline values: CDR1 MDHEN, CDR2 SYDVKM.

The chain employs TRBV4-3 and TRBJ1-6; D is ambiguous. V lost 0 bases and J lost 7, with 10 bases in between. This CDR3 spans 15 amino acids. The germline V gene has CDR1 LGHNA and CDR2 YSLEER. The CDR3 loop is CASSQDVVQNSPLHF. Written as DNA, the CDR3 is TGCGCCAGCAGCCAAGACGTGGTACAGAATTCACCCCTCCACTTT.

CDR3 coding DNA: TGTGCCAGCAGCTTTCGTTTTGACAATGAGCAGTTCTTC. Residues: CASSFRFDNEQFF. This chain uses TRBV7-7 with TRBJ2-1; D is undetermined. V dropped 3 bases and J dropped 5 bases, with 8 bases sitting between them. Germline V gene lookup returns CDR1 SSHAT and CDR2 FNYEAQ (reference sequence). The CDR3 has 13 residues.

The chain employs TRBV9 and TRBJ2-1; possibly TRBD2 for D (7 bases). V lost 0 bases, J lost 2 bases, and 9 bases lay in between. Per the germline V gene, CDR1 is SGDLS and CDR2 is YYNGEE. There are 15 residues in the CDR3. CDR3 nucleotide sequence: TGTGCCAGCAGCGTAGCCGGGGGGCCCTACAATGAGCAGTTCTTC. It yields the protein CASSVAGGPYNEQFF. The whole variable domain, filled in from reference TRBV9 and TRBJ2-1, reads DSGVTQTPKHLITATGQRVTLRCSPRSGDLSVYWYQQSLDQGLQFLIQYYNGEERAKGNILERFSAQQFPDLHSELNLSSLELGDSALYFCASSVAGGPYNEQFFGPGTRLTVL.

The V and J genes are TRBV7-6 and TRBJ1-2; D not resolved. Germline V gene data show CDR1 as SGHVS and CDR2 as FNYEAQ. The CDR3 totals 17 residues. V lost 1 base to trimming and J lost 2 bases, with 17 bases between them. This CDR3 is CASSLGLRPGGNYGYTF. In DNA form, the CDR3 reads TGTGCCAGCAGCTTAGGTTTGCGGCCTGGAGGGAACTATGGCTACACCTTC.